The rows below give T cell receptor beta chains drawn from one sample of a study of brain T cells in children with intractable seizures. Repertoires were generated with immunoSEQ multiplex PCR, while TCRdb's copy carries only in-frame clones and drops some. The sample includes a few hundred thousand clones, roughly 92% seen only once; the top ten take 5.7%. The sequences come from peripheral blood, collected approximately 5 months after surgery. Source of these receptors: a boy younger than two with tuberous sclerosis and intractable seizures. Both conserved end residues are part of each CDR3. The D gene is left open where the match is weak. Clone size appears in some rows only: once, few, many, or a class for an expanded clone.

CDR3 DNA,CDR3 protein,V gene,D gene,clone size,J gene
TGTGCAAGTCGCTCCCTACCAGCGCGTTGCGAGCAGTACTTC,CASRSLPARCEQYF,TRBV12-2,NA,once,TRBJ2-7
TGTGCCAGCAGCCAAGACCAGGGGGCTGAATACGAGCAGTACTTC,CASSQDQGAEYEQYF,TRBV4-2,TRBD1,NA,TRBJ2-7
TGCGCCAGCAGGCTACTAGCGGGTAAAGGGGCAGAGACCCAGTACTTC,CASRLLAGKGAETQYF,TRBV5-1,TRBD2,NA,TRBJ2-5
TGTGCCACCAGCAGAGACGGAAGTGAGCAGTTCTTC,CATSRDGSEQFF,TRBV15,NA,NA,TRBJ2-1
TGTGCCACCAGCAGAACAGGGATGGGCGCTGAAGCTTTCTTT,CATSRTGMGAEAFF,TRBV15,NA,NA,TRBJ1-1
TGTGCCAGCACCGGGATTAGAGGATTTAGTCAGTTAGCTAACTATGGCTACACCTTC,CASTGIRGFSQLANYGYTF,TRBV2,NA,NA,TRBJ1-2
TGTGCCACCGATCGGGGGGAGGGCCCGAACGAGCAGTACTTC,CATDRGEGPNEQYF,TRBV2,TRBD2,NA,TRBJ2-7
TGTGCCAGCAGCCCGAGGGCTCCAGGGAACGGCGAGCAGTACTTC,CASSPRAPGNGEQYF,TRBV7-6,NA,few,TRBJ2-7
TGTGCCAGTATCTCGATGGGGGGGGTCCAGGAAGCTTTCTTT,CASISMGGVQEAFF,TRBV19,NA,NA,TRBJ1-1
TGTGCCACCAGCAGACAGGACAGAGCTAACTATGGCTACACCTTC,CATSRQDRANYGYTF,TRBV15,NA,NA,TRBJ1-2
TGTGCCAGCAGCACACCGATCCGGGACAGCTGGAGGAGTGAGCAGTTCTTC,CASSTPIRDSWRSEQFF,TRBV7-2,TRBD1,NA,TRBJ2-1
TGCAGCGTTGACGGGACAGGGACTTGGATGAACACTGAAGCTTTCTTT,CSVDGTGTWMNTEAFF,TRBV29-1,TRBD1,NA,TRBJ1-1
TGTGCCAGCAGCTTAGAGCCTTACACAGATACGCAGTATTTT,CASSLEPYTDTQYF,TRBV11-2,NA,NA,TRBJ2-3
TGTGCCTGGAGGGGAGGAGGGGGCACTGAAGCTTTCTTT,CAWRGGGGTEAFF,TRBV30,NA,NA,TRBJ1-1
TGTGCACAGAAACCGGGCCTACGCTCCTACGAGCAGTACTTC,CAQKPGLRSYEQYF,TRBV24-1,NA,NA,TRBJ2-7
TGTGCCAGCAGTGAGACAGCGGGAGGAGTAGGTGAGCAGTTCTTC,CASSETAGGVGEQFF,TRBV2,TRBD2,NA,TRBJ2-1
TGTGCCAGCAGCTCGGGCCAGAATCACTACGAGCAGTACTTC,CASSSGQNHYEQYF,TRBV7-9,NA,few,TRBJ2-7
TGCGCCAGCAGCCAAGATCCGGGCGGGGGCCTCCTAGATTACAATGAGCAGTTCTTC,CASSQDPGGGLLDYNEQFF,TRBV4-1,NA,NA,TRBJ2-1
TGTGCCAGCAGCCGGCTAGCGGGAGTCTACGAGCAGTACTTC,CASSRLAGVYEQYF,TRBV7-2,TRBD2,NA,TRBJ2-7
TGTGCCGCATCCGGGCGGTCCTACAATGAGCAGTTCTTC,CAASGRSYNEQFF,TRBV6-6,NA,NA,TRBJ2-1
TGTGCCAGCAGCTTGGAGCGGGAGATTTCGGATACGCAGTATTTT,CASSLEREISDTQYF,TRBV7-9,TRBD2,NA,TRBJ2-3
TGTGCCAGCAGTTACAGGCATGGCTACACCTTC,CASSYRHGYTF,TRBV28,NA,NA,TRBJ1-2
TGTGCCAGCTCACCAGTGGAGAGGGGCCCGAGCTCCTATAATTCACCCCTCCACTTT,CASSPVERGPSSYNSPLHF,TRBV18,NA,NA,TRBJ1-6
TGTGCCAGCTCCCGTACGGGGATTTCCTACGAGCAGTACTTC,CASSRTGISYEQYF,TRBV18,NA,NA,TRBJ2-7
TGCGCCAGCAGCTGGGACAGGTTAAAGTTTCCCCCTAAAGACGAGCAGTACTTC,CASSWDRLKFPPKDEQYF,TRBV5-1,TRBD1,NA,TRBJ2-7
TGTGCCAGCAGCCTACAGGGCTTGAACACTGAAGCTTTCTTT,CASSLQGLNTEAFF,TRBV27,NA,NA,TRBJ1-1
TGTGCCAGCAGCCCTCGCGGACAGGGGAATGAGCAGTACTTC,CASSPRGQGNEQYF,TRBV7-2,TRBD1,NA,TRBJ2-7
TGTGCCAGCAGCCCTGACCGGTTCCCCTACGAGCAGTACTTC,CASSPDRFPYEQYF,TRBV5-6,NA,NA,TRBJ2-7
TGTGCCATCAGTGGGAAACAGACTAGCGGGAGCCTAGTGGATGAGCAGTTCTTC,CAISGKQTSGSLVDEQFF,TRBV10-3,TRBD2,NA,TRBJ2-1
TGTGCCAGCAGCCCCGAAGCGTGGGAGGGCTACACCTTC,CASSPEAWEGYTF,TRBV9,NA,NA,TRBJ1-2
TGTGCCAGCAGTGGGATGGACAGCTACGAGCAGTACTTC,CASSGMDSYEQYF,TRBV12-3/TRBV12-4,NA,NA,TRBJ2-7
TGTGCCAGTAGTATAACTAGGTTCAGTGGGGAGCTGTTTTTT,CASSITRFSGELFF,TRBV19,NA,NA,TRBJ2-2
TGTGCCAGTAGTATGTTTTCAACTAATGAAAAACTGTTTTTT,CASSMFSTNEKLFF,TRBV19,NA,NA,TRBJ1-4
TGTGCCAGCAGCTCTCCACCCCCGAGAGTAGGGCCCTTCTATGGCTACACCTTC,CASSSPPPRVGPFYGYTF,TRBV7-9,NA,few,TRBJ1-2
TGTGCCAGCAGTTCGCCCCAACAGGGGGCTGCTGAAGCTTTCTTT,CASSSPQQGAAEAFF,TRBV6-5,TRBD1,NA,TRBJ1-1
TGTGCCAGCAGTTCTTCCGGGACTAGCGGGCGCTACGAGCAGTACTTC,CASSSSGTSGRYEQYF,TRBV6-5,TRBD2,NA,TRBJ2-7